One T cell receptor (beta chain) is described in this entry. Its target is not known. The table came from immunoSEQ multiplex PCR; TCRdb's copy has only in-frame clones and leaves some out. The data show approximately 70,000 clones, about 80% seen once. The entry originates in a study of graft-versus-host responses after intestinal transplantation. As for the study in general: Isolated intestinal, liver-intestinal, or multivisceral transplants had been given to the recipients.

This CDR3 has 16 amino acids. The junction had 12 bases not matched to a gene; V was cut back by 4 bases and J by 8 bases. Looked up from germline, CDR1 is MDHEN and CDR2 is SYDVKM. Study-level findings and limits: Among circulating GvH clones, peak levels were associated with early post-transplant declines in HvG clones. Recipient bone marrow held GvH clones, some seen earlier in ileum or blood.

The material was unstimulated CD4+ T cells sorted from spleen or lymph node cells, obtained before transplant. This sequence joins TRBV28 and TRBJ2-1; 9 bases fit TRBD2. This sequence originates from a human donor who was the organ donor for an intestinal transplant. CDR3 in amino acids: CASSSGAGGLRDEQFF. For the CDR3, the DNA is TGTGCCAGCAGTTCTGGAGCGGGGGGTCTTCGGGATGAGCAGTTCTTC.